This TCR beta chain originates from a study of blood T cell repertoires in COVID-19. The overall study: COVID-19 samples from acute and convalescent phases originated in the United States, Italy and Spain.

TCRdb's copy holds only in-frame clones and misses some; the assay was immunoSEQ multiplex PCR. Here the sample spans fewer than 250,000 clones, roughly 85% being singletons. V shed 5 bases, J shed 4 bases, and the junction held 7 bases outside the gene matches. The germline V gene encodes CDR1 SNHLY and CDR2 FYNNEI. CDR3 length: 14 amino acids. This clone was observed once. This chain joins TRBV2 and TRBJ2-7, with 8 positions matching TRBD1. The sequence was collected from a man between 40 and 49 years old with acute or convalescent COVID-19. The sample consisted of peripheral blood. The CDR3 protein is CASSPLTGDYEQYF. CDR3 DNA: TGTGCCAGCAGTCCCTTGACAGGGGATTACGAGCAGTACTTC.